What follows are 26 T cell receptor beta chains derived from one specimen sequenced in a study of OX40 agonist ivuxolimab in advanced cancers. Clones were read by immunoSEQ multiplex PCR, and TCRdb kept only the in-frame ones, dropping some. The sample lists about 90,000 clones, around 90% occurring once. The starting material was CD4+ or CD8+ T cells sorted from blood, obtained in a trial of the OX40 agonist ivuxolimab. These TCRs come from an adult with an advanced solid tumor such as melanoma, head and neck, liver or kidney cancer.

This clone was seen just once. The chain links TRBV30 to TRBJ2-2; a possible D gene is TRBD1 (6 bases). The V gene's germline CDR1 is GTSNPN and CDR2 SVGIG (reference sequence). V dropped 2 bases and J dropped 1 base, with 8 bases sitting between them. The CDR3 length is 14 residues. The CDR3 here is CAWSWGQNTGELFF. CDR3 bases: TGTGCCTGGAGTTGGGGGCAGAACACCGGGGAGCTGTTTTTT.

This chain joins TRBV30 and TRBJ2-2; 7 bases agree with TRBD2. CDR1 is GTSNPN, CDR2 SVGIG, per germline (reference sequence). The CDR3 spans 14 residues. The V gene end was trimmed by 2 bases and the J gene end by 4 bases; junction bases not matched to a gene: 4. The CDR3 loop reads CAWSNGGGTGELFF. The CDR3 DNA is TGTGCCTGGAGTAATGGCGGGGGCACCGGGGAGCTGTTTTTT.

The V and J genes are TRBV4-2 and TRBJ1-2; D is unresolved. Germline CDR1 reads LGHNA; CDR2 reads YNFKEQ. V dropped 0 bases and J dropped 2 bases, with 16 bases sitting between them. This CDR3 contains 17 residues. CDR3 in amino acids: CASSQDLVGSQNYGYTF. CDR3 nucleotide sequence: TGTGCCAGCAGCCAAGATTTGGTAGGGAGTCAGAACTATGGCTACACCTTC.

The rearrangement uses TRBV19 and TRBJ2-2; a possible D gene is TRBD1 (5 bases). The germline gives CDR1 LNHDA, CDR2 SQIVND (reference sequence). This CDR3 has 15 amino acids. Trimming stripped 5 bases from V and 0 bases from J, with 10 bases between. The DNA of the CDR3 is TGTGCCAGTAGTCCCAGGACAACGAACACCGGGGAGCTGTTTTTT. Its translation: CASSPRTTNTGELFF.

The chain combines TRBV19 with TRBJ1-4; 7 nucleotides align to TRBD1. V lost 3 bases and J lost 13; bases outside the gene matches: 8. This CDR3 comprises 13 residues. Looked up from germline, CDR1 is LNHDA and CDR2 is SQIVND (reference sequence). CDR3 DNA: TGTGCCAGTAGTATGCCGACAGGGACGGTACTGTTTTTT. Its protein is CASSMPTGTVLFF.

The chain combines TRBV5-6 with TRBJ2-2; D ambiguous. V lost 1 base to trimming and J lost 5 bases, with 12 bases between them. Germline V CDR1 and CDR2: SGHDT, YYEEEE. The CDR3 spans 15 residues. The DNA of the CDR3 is TGTGCCAGCAGCTTGCGGTCGAGCTGGACCGGGGAGCTGTTTTTT. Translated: CASSLRSSWTGELFF.

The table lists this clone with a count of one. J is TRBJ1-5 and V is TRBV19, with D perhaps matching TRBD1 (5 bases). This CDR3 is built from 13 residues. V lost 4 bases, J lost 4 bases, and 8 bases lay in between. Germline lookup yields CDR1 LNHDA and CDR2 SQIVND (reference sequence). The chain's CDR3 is CASSTDRNQPQHF. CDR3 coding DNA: TGTGCCAGTAGTACTGACAGAAATCAGCCCCAGCATTTT.

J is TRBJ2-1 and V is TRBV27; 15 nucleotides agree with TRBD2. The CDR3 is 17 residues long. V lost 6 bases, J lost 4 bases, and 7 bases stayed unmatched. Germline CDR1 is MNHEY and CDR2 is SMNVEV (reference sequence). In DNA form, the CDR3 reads TGTGCCAGCAGACACGGGACTAGCGGGAGGCATTACAATGAGCAGTTCTTC. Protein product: CASRHGTSGRHYNEQFF.

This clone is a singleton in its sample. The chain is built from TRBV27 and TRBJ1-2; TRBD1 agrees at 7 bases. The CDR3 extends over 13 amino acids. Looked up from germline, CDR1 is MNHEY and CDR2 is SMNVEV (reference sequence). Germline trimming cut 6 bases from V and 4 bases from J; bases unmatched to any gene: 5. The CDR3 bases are TGTGCCAGCAGACAACAGGGGATCTATGGCTACACCTTC. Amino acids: CASRQQGIYGYTF.

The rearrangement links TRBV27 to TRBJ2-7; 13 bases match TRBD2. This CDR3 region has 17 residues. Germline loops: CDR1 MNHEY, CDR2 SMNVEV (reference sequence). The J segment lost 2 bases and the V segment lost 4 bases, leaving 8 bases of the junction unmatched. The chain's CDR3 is CASSSRFGTSGTYEQYF. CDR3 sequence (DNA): TGTGCCAGCAGTTCCAGATTCGGGACTAGCGGGACCTACGAGCAGTACTTC.

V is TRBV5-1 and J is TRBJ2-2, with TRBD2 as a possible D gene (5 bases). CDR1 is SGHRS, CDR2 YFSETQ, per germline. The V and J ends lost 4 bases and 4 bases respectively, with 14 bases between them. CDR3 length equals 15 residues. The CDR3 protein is CASSRERRSTGELFF. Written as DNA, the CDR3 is TGCGCCAGCAGCCGCGAGCGGAGGAGCACCGGGGAGCTGTTTTTT.

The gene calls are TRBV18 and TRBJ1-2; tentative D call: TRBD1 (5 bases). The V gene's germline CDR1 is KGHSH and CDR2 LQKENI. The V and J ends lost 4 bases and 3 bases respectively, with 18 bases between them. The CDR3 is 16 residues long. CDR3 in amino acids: CASSQNQGPPYYGYTF. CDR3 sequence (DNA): TGTGCCAGCTCACAAAACCAGGGACCGCCGTACTATGGCTACACCTTC.

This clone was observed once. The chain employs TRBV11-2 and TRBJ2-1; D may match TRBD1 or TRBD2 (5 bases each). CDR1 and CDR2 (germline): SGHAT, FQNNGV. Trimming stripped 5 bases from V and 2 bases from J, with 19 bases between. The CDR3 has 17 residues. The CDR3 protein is CASSPSWGSQAYNEQFF. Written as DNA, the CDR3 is TGTGCCAGCAGCCCTTCTTGGGGGAGCCAAGCCTACAATGAGCAGTTCTTC.

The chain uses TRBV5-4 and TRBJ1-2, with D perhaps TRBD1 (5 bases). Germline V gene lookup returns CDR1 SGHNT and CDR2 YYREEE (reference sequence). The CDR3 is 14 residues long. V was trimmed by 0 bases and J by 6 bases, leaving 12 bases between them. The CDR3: CASSLVGGLDGYTF. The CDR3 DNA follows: TGTGCCAGCAGCTTGGTCGGGGGTTTAGATGGCTACACCTTC.

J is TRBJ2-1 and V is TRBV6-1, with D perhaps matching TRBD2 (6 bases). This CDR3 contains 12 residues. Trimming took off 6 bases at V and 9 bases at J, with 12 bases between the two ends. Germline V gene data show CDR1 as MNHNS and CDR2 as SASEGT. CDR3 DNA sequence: TGTGCCAGCAGGGGGCTGGGGGGTGAGCAGTTCTTC. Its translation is CASRGLGGEQFF.

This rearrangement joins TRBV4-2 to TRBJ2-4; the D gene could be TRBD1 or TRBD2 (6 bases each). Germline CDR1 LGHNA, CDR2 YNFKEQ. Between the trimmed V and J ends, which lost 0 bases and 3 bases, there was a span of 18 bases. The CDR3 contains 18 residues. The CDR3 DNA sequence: TGTGCCAGCAGCCAAGACCACCGGGGGCAGGGGAGCAAAAACATTCAGTACTTC. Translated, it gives CASSQDHRGQGSKNIQYF.

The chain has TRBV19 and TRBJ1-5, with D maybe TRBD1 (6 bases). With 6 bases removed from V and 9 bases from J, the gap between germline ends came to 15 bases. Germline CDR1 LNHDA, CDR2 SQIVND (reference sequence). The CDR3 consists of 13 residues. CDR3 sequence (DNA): TGTGCCAGTAGAGGGGGGCAATCTTGGCCCCAGCATTTT. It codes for CASRGGQSWPQHF.

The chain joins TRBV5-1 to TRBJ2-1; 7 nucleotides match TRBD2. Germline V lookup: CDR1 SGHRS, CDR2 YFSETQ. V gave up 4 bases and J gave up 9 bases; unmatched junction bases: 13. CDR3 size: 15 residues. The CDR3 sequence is CASSRDGAGESEQFF. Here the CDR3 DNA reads TGCGCCAGCAGCCGTGACGGGGCGGGGGAGAGTGAGCAGTTCTTC. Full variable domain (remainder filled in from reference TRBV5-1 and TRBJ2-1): KAGVTQTPRYLIKTRGQQVTLSCSPISGHRSVSWYQQTPGQGLQFLFEYFSETQRNKGNFPGRFSGRQFSNSRSEMNVSTLELGDSALYLCASSRDGAGESEQFFGPGTRLTVL.

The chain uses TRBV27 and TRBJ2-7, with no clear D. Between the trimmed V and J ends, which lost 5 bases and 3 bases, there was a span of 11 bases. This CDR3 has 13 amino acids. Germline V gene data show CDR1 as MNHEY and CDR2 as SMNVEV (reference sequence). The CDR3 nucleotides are TGTGCCAGCAGTCCACGCCGTGGCTACGAGCAGTACTTC. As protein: CASSPRRGYEQYF.

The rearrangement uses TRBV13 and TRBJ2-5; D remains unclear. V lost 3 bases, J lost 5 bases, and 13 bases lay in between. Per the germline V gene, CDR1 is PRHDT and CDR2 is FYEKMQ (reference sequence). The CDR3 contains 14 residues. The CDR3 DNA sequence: TGTGCCAGCAGCTTTCGGCTAGATAGGGAGACCCAGTACTTC. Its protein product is CASSFRLDRETQYF.

The CDR3 DNA follows: TGTGCCAGCAGCGCACTGCCGGGACTAGCGGGAAGCTACAATGAGCAGTTCTTC. It codes for CASSALPGLAGSYNEQFF. The rearrangement uses TRBV9 and TRBJ2-1, with 13 bases aligning to TRBD2. CDR1 is SGDLS and CDR2 is YYNGEE in the germline V gene. Germline trimming cut 3 bases from V and 3 bases from J; bases unmatched to any gene: 9. The CDR3 consists of 18 residues.

The CDR3 DNA follows: TGTGCCAGCAGCACTGGGAGGCTAGCGGGCGGGGAGCAGTACTTC. Amino acids: CASSTGRLAGGEQYF. This chain links TRBV9 with TRBJ2-7; 8 bases align to TRBD2. Germline V gene lookup returns CDR1 SGDLS and CDR2 YYNGEE. The CDR3 extends over 15 amino acids. The J segment lost 7 bases and the V segment lost 4 bases, leaving 13 bases of the junction unmatched.

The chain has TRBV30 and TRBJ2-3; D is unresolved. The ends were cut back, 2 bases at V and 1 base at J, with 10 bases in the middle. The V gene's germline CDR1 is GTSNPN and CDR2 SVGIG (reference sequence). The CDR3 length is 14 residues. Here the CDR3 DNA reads TGTGCCTGGAGTCCTGGTGGGGGCACAGATACGCAGTATTTT. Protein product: CAWSPGGGTDTQYF.

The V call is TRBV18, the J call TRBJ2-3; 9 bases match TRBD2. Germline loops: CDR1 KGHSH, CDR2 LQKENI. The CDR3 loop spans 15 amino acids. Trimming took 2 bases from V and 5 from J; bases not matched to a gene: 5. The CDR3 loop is CASSPAGGSGDTQYF. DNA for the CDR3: TGTGCCAGCTCACCAGCGGGGGGGAGTGGAGATACGCAGTATTTT.

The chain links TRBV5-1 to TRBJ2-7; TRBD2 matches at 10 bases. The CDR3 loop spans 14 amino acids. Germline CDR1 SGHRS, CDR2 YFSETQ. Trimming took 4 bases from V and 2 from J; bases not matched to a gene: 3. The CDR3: CASSDSGGAYEQYF. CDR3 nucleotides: TGCGCCAGCAGCGACAGCGGGGGGGCCTACGAGCAGTACTTC.

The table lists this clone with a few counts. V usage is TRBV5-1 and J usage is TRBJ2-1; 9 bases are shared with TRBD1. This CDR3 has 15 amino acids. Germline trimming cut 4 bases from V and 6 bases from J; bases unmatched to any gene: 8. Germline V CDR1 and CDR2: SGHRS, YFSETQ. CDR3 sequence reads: CASSVEDRGGNEQFF. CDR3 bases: TGCGCCAGCAGCGTTGAGGACAGGGGCGGCAATGAGCAGTTCTTC.